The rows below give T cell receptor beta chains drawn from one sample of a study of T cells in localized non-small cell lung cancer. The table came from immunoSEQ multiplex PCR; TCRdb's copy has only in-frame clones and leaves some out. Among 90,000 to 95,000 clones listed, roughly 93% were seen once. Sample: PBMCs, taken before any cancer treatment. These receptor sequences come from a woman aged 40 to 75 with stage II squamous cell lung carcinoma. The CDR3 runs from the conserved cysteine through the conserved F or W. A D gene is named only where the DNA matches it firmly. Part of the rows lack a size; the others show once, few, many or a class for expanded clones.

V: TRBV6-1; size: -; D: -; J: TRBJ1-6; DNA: TGTGCCACCACCCCGGGGGGGGGCGACTCACCCCTCCACTTT; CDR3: CATTPGGGDSPLHF
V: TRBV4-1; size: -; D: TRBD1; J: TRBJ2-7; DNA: TGCGCCAGCAGCCTAAGCCGACAGGGGGCGTACGAGCAGTACTTC; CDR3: CASSLSRQGAYEQYF
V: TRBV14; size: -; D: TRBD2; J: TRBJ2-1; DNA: TGTGCCAGCAGCCAAGGTTATTGGACTAGCGGCTCCAATGAGCAGTTCTTC; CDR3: CASSQGYWTSGSNEQFF
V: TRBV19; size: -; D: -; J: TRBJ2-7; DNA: TGTGCCAGTAGTATAGTATCAGGGAATCGGTACGAGCAGTACTTC; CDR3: CASSIVSGNRYEQYF
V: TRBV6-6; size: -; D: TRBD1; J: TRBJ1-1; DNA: TGTGCCAGCAGTTACGTTATAAGGGGGCTGAACACTGAAGCTTTCTTT; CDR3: CASSYVIRGLNTEAFF
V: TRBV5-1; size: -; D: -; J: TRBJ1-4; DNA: TGCGCCAGCAGCTTGGGGGGGACTAATGAAAAACTGTTTTTT; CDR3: CASSLGGTNEKLFF
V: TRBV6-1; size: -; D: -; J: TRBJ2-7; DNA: TGTGCCAGCAATCGGCAGCCCTACGAGCAGTACTTC; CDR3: CASNRQPYEQYF
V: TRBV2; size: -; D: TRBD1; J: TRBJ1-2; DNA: TGTGCCAGCGTCGCCTCCCGGGGACAGGGGGCTGGCTACACCTTC; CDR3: CASVASRGQGAGYTF
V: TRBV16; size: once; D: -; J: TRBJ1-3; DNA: TGTGCCAGCAGCCAATCGGCTGGGTCGAGCTCTGGAAACACCATATATTTT; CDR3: CASSQSAGSSSGNTIYF
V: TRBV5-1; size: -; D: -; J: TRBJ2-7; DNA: TGCGCCAGCAGCTTCCCAGGGATTAGCGAGCAGTACTTC; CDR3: CASSFPGISEQYF
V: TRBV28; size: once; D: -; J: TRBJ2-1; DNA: TGTGCCAGCAGTTTTGAGGTTTACAATGAGCAGTTCTTC; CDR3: CASSFEVYNEQFF
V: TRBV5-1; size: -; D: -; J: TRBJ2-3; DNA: TGCGCCAGCAGCCCTGGGAGGGGGGGCACAGATACGCAGTATTTT; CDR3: CASSPGRGGTDTQYF
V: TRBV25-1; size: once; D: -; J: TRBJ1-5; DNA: TGTGCCAGCAGTGCTGGGGACGGATACAATCAGCCCCAGCATTTT; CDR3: CASSAGDGYNQPQHF
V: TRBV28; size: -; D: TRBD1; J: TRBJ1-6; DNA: TGTGCCAGCGGGACAGGCAATTCACCCCTCCACTTT; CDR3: CASGTGNSPLHF
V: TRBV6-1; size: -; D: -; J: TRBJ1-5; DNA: TGTGCCAGCCACTGGGGGGGTAGCAATCAGCCCCAGCATTTT; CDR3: CASHWGGSNQPQHF
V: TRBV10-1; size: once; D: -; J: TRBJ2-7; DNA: TGCGCCAGCAGCACGGGGGGCCGTGCGATCTACGAGCAGTACTTC; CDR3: CASSTGGRAIYEQYF
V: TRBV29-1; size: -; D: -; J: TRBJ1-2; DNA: TGCAGCGTTGACGAACCCCTGGGGTATGGCTACACCTTC; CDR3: CSVDEPLGYGYTF
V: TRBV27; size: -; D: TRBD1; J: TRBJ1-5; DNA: TGTGCCAGCAGTTTAGTCACAGGGGGCGGTCAGCCCCAGCATTTT; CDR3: CASSLVTGGGQPQHF
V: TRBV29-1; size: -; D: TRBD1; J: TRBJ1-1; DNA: TGCAGTCTTCACAGGGGGCACACTGAAGCTTTCTTT; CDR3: CSLHRGHTEAFF
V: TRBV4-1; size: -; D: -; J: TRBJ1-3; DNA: TGCGCCAGCAGCCAAGAAACGCCAGCGAAAACCGGGATTGGAAACACCATATATTTT; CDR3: CASSQETPAKTGIGNTIYF
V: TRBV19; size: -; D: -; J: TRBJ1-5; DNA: TGTGCCAGTAGTAGGGGGGGTTCCGGATTTAGCAATCAGCCCCAGCATTTT; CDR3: CASSRGGSGFSNQPQHF
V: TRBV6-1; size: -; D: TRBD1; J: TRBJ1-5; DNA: TGTGCCAGCACGGGGACAGCCCGTCGAGGGGCCCAGCATTTT; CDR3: CASTGTARRGAQHF
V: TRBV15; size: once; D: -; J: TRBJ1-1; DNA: TGTGCCACCAGCAGAGATAAAGGCGTCGGGAAAGGCACTGAAGCTTTCTTT; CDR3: CATSRDKGVGKGTEAFF
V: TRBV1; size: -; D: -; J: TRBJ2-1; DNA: TGCACCAGCAGCCAAATCCGGACTAGTCCCAGCTCCTACAATGAGCAGTTCTTC; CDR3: CTSSQIRTSPSSYNEQFF
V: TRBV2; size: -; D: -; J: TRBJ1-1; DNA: TGTGCCAGCAGTCGGGGGGGAATTCGGAACACTGAAGCTTTCTTT; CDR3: CASSRGGIRNTEAFF
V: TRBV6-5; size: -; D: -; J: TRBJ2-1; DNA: TGTGCCAGCACATTAGGGCACGGGGCTAATGAGCAGTTCTTC; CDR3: CASTLGHGANEQFF
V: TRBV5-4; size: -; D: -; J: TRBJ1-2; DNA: TGTGCCAGCAGCTTGGATGTGGGCGGCTACACCTTC; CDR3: CASSLDVGGYTF
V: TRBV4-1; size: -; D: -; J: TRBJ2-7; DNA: TGCGCCAGCAGCTACCGGTCCGTGGGCACCTACGAGCAGTACTTC; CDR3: CASSYRSVGTYEQYF
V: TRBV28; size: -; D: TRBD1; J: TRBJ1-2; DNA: TGTGCCAGCAGTTCCGGGACAGCTAACTATGGCTACACCTTC; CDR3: CASSSGTANYGYTF
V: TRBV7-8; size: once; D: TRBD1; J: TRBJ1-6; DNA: TGTGCCAGCAGTCTTCTCACAGGGGAATCACCCCTCCACTTT; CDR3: CASSLLTGESPLHF
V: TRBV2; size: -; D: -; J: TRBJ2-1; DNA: TGTGCCAGCAGTGAATATGGGGGCAATGAGCAGTTCTTC; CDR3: CASSEYGGNEQFF
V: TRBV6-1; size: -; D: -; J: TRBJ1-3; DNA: TGTGCCAGCAGTGCCGAGAGGGTCCCTGGAAACACCATATATTTT; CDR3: CASSAERVPGNTIYF
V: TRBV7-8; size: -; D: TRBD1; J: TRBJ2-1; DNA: TGTGCCAGCAGCCGGGGACAGGGGCGCCGGAATGAGCAGTTCTTC; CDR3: CASSRGQGRRNEQFF
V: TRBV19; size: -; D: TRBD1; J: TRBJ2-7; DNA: TGTGCCAGTAGTACTCTAGACAGGGACGAGCAGTACTTC; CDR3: CASSTLDRDEQYF
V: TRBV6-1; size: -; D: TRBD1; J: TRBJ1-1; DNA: TGTGCCAGCAGTTCCGGGACAGGGCTGGACACTGAAGCTTTCTTT; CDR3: CASSSGTGLDTEAFF
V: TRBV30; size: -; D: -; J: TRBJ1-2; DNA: TGTGCCTGGAGCGCAGGGTCCTATGGCTACACCTTC; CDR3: CAWSAGSYGYTF
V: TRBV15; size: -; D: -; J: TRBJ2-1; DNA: TGTGCCACCAGCAGCGTCTACGGACGCTCCTACAATGAGCAGTTCTTC; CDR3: CATSSVYGRSYNEQFF